This T cell receptor (beta chain) was documented in a study of T cell responses to AZD1222 COVID-19 vaccine. Generated by immunoSEQ multiplex PCR, the TCRdb table keeps only in-frame clones and is missing some. The sample contains 95,000 to 150,000 clones, roughly nine tenths of which appear only once. Notes on the study in general: Donors were largely white British and mainly female; clonal diversity was possibly underestimated. Spike was spanned by vaccine-associated CD4 TCRs, which were dominant at 160-218 and 743-854. Following two doses of AZD1222, Spike-specific TCR breadth and depth rose.

Germline V gene lookup returns CDR1 LNHNV and CDR2 YYDKDF (reference sequence). V was clipped by 3 bases and J by 2 bases; unmatched bases: 14. The CDR3 contains 18 residues. Remarks on this clone: The antigen remains unidentified.

The clonotype was recovered from an adult in good health. The chain employs TRBV15 and TRBJ2-7; 9 bases are shared with TRBD1. Sequenced material: peripheral blood, taken on day 0 of AZD1222 vaccination. The CDR3 loop is CATSSPSPGTGHAYEQYF. The CDR3 coding sequence is TGTGCCACCAGCAGTCCCTCGCCCGGGACAGGGCACGCCTACGAGCAGTACTTC.